This TCR beta chain was sequenced in a study of blood T cell repertoires in COVID-19. CDR3 length equals 13 residues. V lost 6 bases and J 0 bases, leaving 8 bases between the germline ends. Germline-derived CDR1 and CDR2 are MNHEY and SVGAGI. Repertoires were generated with immunoSEQ multiplex PCR, while TCRdb's copy carries only in-frame clones and drops some. The table records about 280,000 clones, roughly 85% of them present only once. The chain links TRBV6-5 to TRBJ1-1; D gene ambiguous. Source material: peripheral blood. The clonotype originates from a man aged 50 to 60 with active or convalescent COVID-19. CDR3 protein: CASRLQLNTEAFF. The CDR3 DNA follows: TGTGCCAGCAGATTACAGTTGAACACTGAAGCTTTCTTT.